Presented here are 8 T cell receptor beta chains from one specimen sequenced in a study of blood T cell repertoires in COVID-19. Repertoires were generated with immunoSEQ multiplex PCR, while TCRdb's copy carries only in-frame clones and drops some. In the table there are about 150,000 clones, roughly four fifths of which are singletons. Sequencing used peripheral blood. The receptor source for this set is a woman aged 60-75 years with acute or convalescent COVID-19.

The chain links TRBV27 to TRBJ1-6, with a weak D call TRBD1 (6 bases). The V and J ends lost 2 bases and 6 bases respectively, with 11 bases between them. Germline V gene sequence: CDR1 MNHEY, CDR2 SMNVEV (reference sequence). The CDR3 length is 15 residues. In DNA form, the CDR3 reads TGTGCCAGCAGTTTACAGGTCAGGGGTAATTCACCCCTCCACTTT. As protein: CASSLQVRGNSPLHF.

The V gene is TRBV27, the J gene TRBJ1-2, with D possibly matching TRBD1 (5 bases). The germline gives CDR1 MNHEY, CDR2 SMNVEV (reference sequence). V was pared by 9 bases and J by 1 base, with 21 bases between. The length of the CDR3 is 16 residues. This chain's CDR3 is CASGKAGRGVNYGYTF. The DNA of the CDR3 is TGTGCCAGTGGGAAGGCGGGAAGGGGCGTTAACTATGGCTACACCTTC.

The chain couples TRBV7-9 to TRBJ2-6; a weak D match, TRBD2 (5 bases). V was clipped by 4 bases and J by 1 base, with 17 bases between them. CDR1 is SEHNR and CDR2 is FQNEAQ in the germline V gene (reference sequence). CDR3 length: 18 residues. CDR3 in amino acids: CASSSKDSRTSGANVLTF. The CDR3 DNA is TGTGCCAGCAGCTCCAAGGACTCCAGGACTTCTGGGGCCAACGTCCTGACTTTC.

This clone was detected ten times or more. The V and J genes are TRBV3-1 (or the pseudogene TRBV3-2) and TRBJ2-3, with D perhaps matching TRBD2 (6 bases). The V gene's germline CDR1 is LGHDT and CDR2 YNNKEL (reference sequence). CDR3 length equals 14 residues. The V end lost 4 bases, the J end lost 2 bases, and 10 bases lay between the germline ends. The CDR3 protein is CASSPRDFTDTQYF. In DNA form, the CDR3 reads TGTGCCAGCAGCCCCCGGGACTTCACAGATACGCAGTATTTT.

In its sample, this clone was seen a few times. The chain is built from TRBV19 and TRBJ2-3, with 8 bases lining up with TRBD1. The junction had 15 bases not matched to a gene; V was cut back by 6 bases and J by 1 base. Germline CDR1 LNHDA, CDR2 SQIVND (reference sequence). This CDR3 has 18 amino acids. The CDR3 region has the DNA TGTGCCAGTAGCTCACTCGGATACGGACAGGGAGGCACAGATACGCAGTATTTT. As protein: CASSSLGYGQGGTDTQYF.

The rearrangement links TRBV5-4 to TRBJ2-7; the match to TRBD2 covers 14 bases. The CDR3 is made up of 17 amino acids. Per the germline V gene, CDR1 is SGHNT and CDR2 is YYREEE (reference sequence). With 3 bases clipped from V and 2 bases from J, the junction kept 7 bases outside the gene matches. The DNA of the CDR3 is TGTGCCAGCAGCTGGGGACTAGCGGGGGCTGCCACCTACGAGCAGTACTTC. Amino acid sequence: CASSWGLAGAATYEQYF.

The chain couples TRBV7-9 to TRBJ1-4; TRBD1 agrees at 8 bases. The CDR3 has 14 amino acids. The V segment lost 5 bases and the J segment 7 bases; nucleotides outside the gene matches: 6. Germline assignment: CDR1 SEHNR and CDR2 FQNEAQ (reference sequence). CDR3 sequence (DNA): TGTGCCAGCAGCCCCCAGGGGGCGCTTGAAAAACTGTTTTTT. This codes for CASSPQGALEKLFF. The full variable domain, completed using reference TRBV7-9 and TRBJ1-4, is DTGVSQNPRHKITKRGQNVTFRCDPISEHNRLYWYRQTLGQGPEFLTYFQNEAQLEKSRLLSDRFSAERPKGSFSTLEIQRTEQGDSAMYLCASSPQGALEKLFFGSGTQLSVL.

The CDR3 here is CSAKRPGAGNTIYF. The CDR3 nucleotides are TGCAGCGCCAAACGTCCCGGGGCTGGAAACACCATATATTTT. This chain links TRBV29-1 with TRBJ1-3; D gene uncertain. CDR1 and CDR2 (germline): SQVTM, ANQGSEA. CDR3 size: 14 residues. V lost 7 bases and J lost 2, with 15 bases in between.